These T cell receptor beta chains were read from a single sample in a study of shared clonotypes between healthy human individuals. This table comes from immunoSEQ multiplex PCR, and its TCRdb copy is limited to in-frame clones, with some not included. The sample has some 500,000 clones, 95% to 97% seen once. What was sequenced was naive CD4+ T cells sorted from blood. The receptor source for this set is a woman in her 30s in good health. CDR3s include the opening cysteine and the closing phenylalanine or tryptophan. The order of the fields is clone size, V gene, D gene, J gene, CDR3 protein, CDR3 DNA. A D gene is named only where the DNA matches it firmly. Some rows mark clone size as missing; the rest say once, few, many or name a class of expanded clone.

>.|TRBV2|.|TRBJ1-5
CASSLSQNSNQPQHF
TGTGCCAGCAGTCTGAGCCAGAATAGCAATCAGCCCCAGCATTTT
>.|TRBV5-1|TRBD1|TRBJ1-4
CASSQSGQGLFF
TGCGCCAGCAGCCAGTCGGGACAGGGACTGTTTTTT
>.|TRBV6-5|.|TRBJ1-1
CASRRGGAEAFF
TGTGCCAGCAGAAGGGGGGGCGCTGAAGCTTTCTTT
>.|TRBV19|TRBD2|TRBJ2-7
CASSILAGGYEQYF
TGTGCCAGTAGTATACTAGCGGGAGGTTACGAGCAGTACTTC
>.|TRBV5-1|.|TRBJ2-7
CASTLTAGNEQYF
TGCGCCAGCACACTGACGGCGGGTAACGAGCAGTACTTC
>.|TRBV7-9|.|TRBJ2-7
CASSLRAASYEQYF
TGTGCCAGCAGCTTAAGGGCCGCTTCCTACGAGCAGTACTTC
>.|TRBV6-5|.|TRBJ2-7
CASNQQGTWYEQYF
TGTGCCAGCAACCAACAGGGGACTTGGTACGAGCAGTACTTC
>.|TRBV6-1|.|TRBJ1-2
CASSERAVYGYTF
TGTGCCAGCAGTGAACGTGCGGTCTATGGCTACACCTTC
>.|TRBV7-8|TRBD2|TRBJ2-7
CASSLLTSGAPYEQYF
TGTGCCAGCAGCTTGCTGACTAGCGGGGCCCCCTACGAGCAGTACTTC
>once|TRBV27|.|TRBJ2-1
CASSLGAPEYNEQFF
TGTGCCAGCAGCCTCGGGGCCCCAGAGTACAATGAGCAGTTCTTC
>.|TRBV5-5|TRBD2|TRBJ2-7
CASSLRLAGLEQYF
TGTGCCAGCAGCTTGAGGCTAGCGGGTCTCGAGCAGTACTTC
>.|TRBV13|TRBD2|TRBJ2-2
CASSSTTWLAGENTGELFF
TGTGCCAGCAGCTCAACCACGTGGCTAGCGGGCGAGAACACCGGGGAGCTGTTTTTT
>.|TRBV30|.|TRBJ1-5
CAWSLGELHNQPQHF
TGTGCCTGGAGTTTAGGAGAATTACACAATCAGCCCCAGCATTTT
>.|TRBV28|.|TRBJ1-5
CASSSGTLVGESPQHF
TGTGCCAGCAGTTCAGGGACTCTGGTGGGGGAATCGCCCCAGCATTTT
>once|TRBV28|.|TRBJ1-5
CASSLYRRQVGNQPQHF
TGTGCCAGCAGTTTGTACCGGAGACAGGTGGGGAATCAGCCCCAGCATTTT
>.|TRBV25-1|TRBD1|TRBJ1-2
CASSDIGGQNYGYTF
TGTGCCAGCAGTGATATAGGGGGACAGAACTATGGCTACACCTTC
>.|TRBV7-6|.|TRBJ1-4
CASSLARGETEKLFF
TGTGCCAGCAGCTTAGCGCGGGGGGAAACAGAAAAACTGTTTTTT
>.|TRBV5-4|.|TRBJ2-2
CASSSIGGGRNTGELFF
TGTGCCAGCAGCTCGATTGGTGGGGGAAGGAACACCGGGGAGCTGTTTTTT
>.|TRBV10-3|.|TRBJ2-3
CAISAGRGADTDTQYF
TGTGCCATCAGTGCTGGCAGGGGAGCCGACACAGATACGCAGTATTTT
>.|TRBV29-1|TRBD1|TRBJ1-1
CSVVFDRGDTEAFF
TGCAGCGTTGTATTCGACAGGGGGGACACTGAAGCTTTCTTT
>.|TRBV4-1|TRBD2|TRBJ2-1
CASSQGVLAGVREQFF
TGCGCCAGCAGCCAAGGGGTACTAGCGGGAGTTAGGGAGCAGTTCTTC
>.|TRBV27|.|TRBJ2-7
CASSGGTNYEQYF
TGTGCCAGCAGTGGCGGGACAAACTACGAGCAGTACTTC
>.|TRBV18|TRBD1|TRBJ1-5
CASSPGQGLFQGQPQHF
TGTGCCAGCTCACCGGGACAGGGGCTCTTCCAAGGTCAGCCCCAGCATTTT